Given below is one T cell receptor (beta chain) in context. Profiled with immunoSEQ multiplex PCR; TCRdb holds only in-frame clones, not every one. The sample carries 140,000 or so clones, about 92% recorded once. The CDR3 has 13 residues. Germline V lookup: CDR1 MNHNS, CDR2 SASEGT. Trimming cost V 3 bases and J 6 bases, with 9 bases left between them. The data belong to a study of T cell responses to AZD1222 COVID-19 vaccine. The specimen was peripheral blood, collected after recovery from COVID-19. The genes are TRBV6-1 and TRBJ1-5; D is unclear. This clonotype originated in an adult who had recovered from COVID-19. The CDR3 DNA sequence: TGTGCCAGCAGTGACGTCGTTACTCAGCCCCAGCATTTT. Protein: CASSDVVTQPQHF.